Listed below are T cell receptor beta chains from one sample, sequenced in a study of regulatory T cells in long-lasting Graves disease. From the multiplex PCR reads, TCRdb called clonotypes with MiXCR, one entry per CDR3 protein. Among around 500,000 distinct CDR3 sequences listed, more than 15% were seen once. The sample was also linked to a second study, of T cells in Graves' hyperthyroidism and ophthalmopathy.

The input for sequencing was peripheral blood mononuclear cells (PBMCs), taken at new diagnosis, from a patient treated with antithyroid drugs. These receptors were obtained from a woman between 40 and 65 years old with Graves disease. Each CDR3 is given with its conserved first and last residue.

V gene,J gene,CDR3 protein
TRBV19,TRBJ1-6,CASSHLRADSPLHF
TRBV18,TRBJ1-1,CASSPTDQGGQVTSEAFF
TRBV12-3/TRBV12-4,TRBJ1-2,CASSLGGKSNGYTF
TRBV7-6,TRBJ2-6,CASSPRHSVSGANVLTF
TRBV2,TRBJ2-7,CASSHPGPKNEQYF
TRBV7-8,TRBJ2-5,CASSLASGEETQYF
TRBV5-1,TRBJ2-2,CASSLVGQGSGELFF
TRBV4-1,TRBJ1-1,CASSHTGLPEAFF
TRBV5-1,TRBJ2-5,CASSWGGGHQETQYF
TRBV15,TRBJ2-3,CATSRPGLGDTQYF
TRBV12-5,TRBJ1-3,CASGAGGPNSGNTIYF
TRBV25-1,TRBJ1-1,CASSESTTRFNTEAFF
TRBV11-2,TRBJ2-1,CASSPGTTHEQFF